This TCR beta chain is drawn from a study of T cell responses to AZD1222 COVID-19 vaccine. Using immunoSEQ multiplex PCR, the repertoire was profiled, and TCRdb retains in-frame clones only, with some absent. The repertoire holds about 140,000 clones, with roughly 90% as singletons. The CDR3 loop spans 13 amino acids. In germline, CDR1 is KGHDR, CDR2 SFDVKD. Trimming removed 4 bases at V and 7 bases at J, with 10 bases between. Specimen: peripheral blood, collected on day 0 of AZD1222 vaccination. The TCR originated in an adult in good health. The chain combines TRBV24-1 with TRBJ2-1; no reliable D call. Here the CDR3 reads CATSEGIMNEQFF. DNA for the CDR3: TGTGCCACCAGTGAGGGGATCATGAATGAGCAGTTCTTC.